Ten or more counts support the clone carrying this TCR beta chain. Its cognate antigen is unknown. This entry belongs to a study of CD8 T cells in ankylosing spondylitis. General study findings and limits: Clones linked to disease were reported to show significant enrichment in matched ankylosing spondylitis synovial fluid. Disease-associated clones were CD8+ and fairly uncommon in peripheral blood.

Trimming stripped 5 bases from V and 8 bases from J, with 12 bases between. From germline, CDR1 is SGHTA and CDR2 FQGNSA. The CDR3 consists of 12 residues. 5'-RACE, quantitative and with molecular barcodes, yielded the TCR beta libraries. Using its own MiXCR run on the 5' RACE reads, TCRdb lists one record per CDR3 protein. The table has 180,000 or so distinct CDR3 sequences, approximately 10% seen once. Sequencing was carried out using blood, either unsorted or a sorted T cell fraction (not recorded which). The TCR sequence derives from a male donor with ankylosing spondylitis or in good health (not recorded which). The chain joins TRBV7-2 to TRBJ1-2; D is uncertain. Here the CDR3 reads CASSILGWGYTF. CDR3 bases: TGTGCCAGCAGCATCCTGGGTTGGGGCTACACCTTC.